This TCR beta chain was captured in a study of blood T cell repertoires in COVID-19. Study details: Sites in the United States, Italy and Spain provided acute and convalescent COVID-19 samples. The cDNA or gDNA used as material had been derived from T cells, B-cell-depleted T cells, or PBMCs.

Trimming took off 0 bases at V and 0 bases at J, with 4 bases between the two ends. Germline V lookup: CDR1 SGHRS, CDR2 YFSETQ. CDR3 length: 14 residues. In the authors' workflow: Quantification of nucleated cells was approximated via reference gene primer amplification. Only in-frame clones appear in the TCRdb table, and some are missing; sequencing was by immunoSEQ multiplex PCR. Clonal size and the V and J genes are those of that table, whereas D and trimming came from the DNA. This table holds approximately 340,000 clones, 65% to 85% found once. The sample consisted of peripheral blood. The chain has TRBV5-1 and TRBJ1-3; D call uncertain. The sequence was obtained from a man aged 30 to 45 with active or convalescent COVID-19. The CDR3 DNA sequence: TGCGCCAGCAGCTTGGAATACTCTGGAAACACCATATATTTT. Translation: CASSLEYSGNTIYF.